Sequencing of this T cell receptor beta chain was carried out in a study of T-cell reconstitution after alpha-beta-depleted transplantation in children. In its sample, this clonotype was seen many times. Unique molecular identifiers featured in how the TCRbeta library was prepared. MiXCR, applied by TCRdb to the PCR reads, yields one record per CDR3 protein. Counted here are 240,000 or so distinct CDR3 sequences, 12% occurring once; the ten biggest clones make up about 2.6%. This clonotype was sampled from a human donor who donated a stem cell graft to a child with acute lymphoblastic leukemia. This specimen was PBMCs from the stem cell graft donor, taken from the stem cell graft.

The CDR3 region has the DNA TGTGCCAGCATAGATCTGGGACTGAACAATGAGCAGTTCTTC. Residues: CASIDLGLNNEQFF. The chain recombines TRBV27 with TRBJ2-1, with TRBD2 as a possible D gene (6 bases). This CDR3 has 14 amino acids. Trimming shortened V by 7 bases and J by 5 bases, and 15 bases separated the two germline ends. Germline CDR1 is MNHEY and CDR2 is SMNVEV (reference sequence).